Listed here is a single T cell receptor beta chain. The sample comes from a study of OX40 agonist ivuxolimab in advanced cancers. Per germline, CDR1 PRHDT and CDR2 FYEKMQ (reference sequence). J gave up 1 base and V 3 bases, and 10 bases lay outside the gene matches. The CDR3 loop spans 18 amino acids. Clones were read by immunoSEQ multiplex PCR, and TCRdb kept only the in-frame ones, dropping some. The sample consists of 65,000 to 90,000 clones, 80% to 90% of them appearing once. This TCR was sampled from an adult with an advanced solid tumor such as melanoma, head and neck, liver or kidney cancer. The input for sequencing was CD4+ or CD8+ T cells sorted from blood, taken in a trial of the OX40 agonist ivuxolimab. The V gene is TRBV13, the J gene TRBJ2-2; 8 positions agree with TRBD2. The CDR3 bases are TGTGCCAGCAGCTTTTGGGGAACTAGCGGAGGGAACACCGGGGAGCTGTTTTTT. This codes for CASSFWGTSGGNTGELFF.